This entry lists 9 T cell receptor delta chains sequenced from one sample in a study of delta chain sequences of gamma delta T cells. TCRdb redid clone calling on the 5' RACE reads using CATT. The sample consists of roughly 700 delta-chain clones, approximately 9% of them appearing once. Specimen: either unsorted cells or a sorted T cell fraction (not recorded which). The receptors were sampled from a human donor in good health.

With regard to this clone: TCRdb's protein, taken from a much larger clone, differs from this DNA's translation at residue 6, likely owing to a read error; the protein displayed comes from the DNA. Other DNA sequences within the sample encode an identical CDR3. V is TRDV1 and J is TRDJ1, with 8 positions matching TRDD3. The CDR3 extends over 20 amino acids. The germline V gene encodes CDR1 TSWWSYY and CDR2 QGS. With V trimmed by 5 bases and J by 0 bases, 20 bases remained unmatched. In DNA form, the CDR3 reads TGTGCTCTTGGGAACTTAGGAAAGAACTGGGGGGTGACCTACACCGATAAACTCATCTTT. Translating gives CALGNLGKNWGVTYTDKLIF.

Only a few counts were recorded for this clone. It is likely a read error: a sequence one base away is far more abundant. Other DNA variants within this sample encode the same CDR3. J is TRDJ1 and V is TRDV1; TRDD3 agrees at 8 bases. The CDR3 contains 20 residues. Germline-derived CDR1 and CDR2 are TSWWSYY and QGS. Losses at the gene ends were 5 bases for V and 0 bases for J; bases not matched to a gene: 20. CDR3: CALGNFGKNWGVTYTDKLIF. CDR3 DNA: TGTGCTCTTGGGAACTTCGGAAAGAACTGGGGGGTGACTTACACCGATAAACTCATCTTT.

In its sample, this clone ranks as large (0.1 to 1%). V and J are TRDV1 and TRDJ1; D is unclear. Germline V gene lookup returns CDR1 TSWWSYY and CDR2 QGS. CDR3 length: 17 residues. Trimming took 3 bases from V and 0 from J, leaving 17 bases between them. The CDR3 DNA reads TGTGCTCTTGGGGACCCAGCGAGGACACTGTACACCGATAAACTCATCTTT. Amino acids: CALGDPARTLYTDKLIF.

As to this clone: TCRdb's protein for this DNA is that of a much larger clone and differs from the translation at residue 6, likely a read error; the protein shown is the DNA translation. V and J are TRDV1 and TRDJ1; 8 nucleotides match TRDD3. After removal of 5 bases from V and 0 bases from J, the junction contained 20 bases not matched to a gene. The CDR3 totals 20 residues. Germline loops: CDR1 TSWWSYY, CDR2 QGS. The CDR3 reads CALGNSGKNWGVTYTDKLIF. CDR3 nucleotides: TGTGCTCTTGGGAACTCCGGAAAGAACTGGGGGGTGACCTACACCGATAAACTCATCTTT.

Details on this clone: TCRdb pairs this DNA with a much larger clone's protein that differs at residue 8, likely a read error; the protein shown was translated from the DNA. The chain is built from TRDV2 and TRDJ3; D is perhaps TRDD3 (6 bases). With 3 bases removed from V and 0 bases from J, the gap between germline ends came to 17 bases. Germline-derived CDR1 and CDR2 are GEAIGNYY and EKD. This CDR3 has 19 residues. The CDR3 sequence: CACDVTGNPNSWDTRQMFF. CDR3 sequence (DNA): TGTGCCTGTGACGTGACTGGGAATCCGAACTCCTGGGACACCCGACAGATGTTTTTC.

This clone was seen more than once but under ten times. TCRdb's entry gives the protein of a much larger clone, which mismatches this DNA's translation at residue 9, likely from a read error; the protein reported here is translated from the DNA. The genes are TRDV1 and TRDJ1; 8 bases agree with TRDD3. The CDR3 is 20 residues long. In germline, CDR1 is TSWWSYY, CDR2 QGS. J gave up 0 bases and V 5 bases, and 20 bases lay outside the gene matches. CDR3 sequence: CALGNFGKDWGVTYTDKLIF. The CDR3 region has the DNA TGTGCTCTTGGGAACTTCGGAAAGGACTGGGGGGTGACCTACACCGATAAACTCATCTTT.

To note about this clone: This sequence is one base from a far larger clone and is likely a read error. The sample holds other DNA sequences that translate to the same CDR3. For the CDR3, the DNA is TGTGCTCTTGGGGAATGTTCCTTCCCGTTGTACTGGGGGATACTAACCGATAAACTTATCTTT. It encodes CALGECSFPLYWGILTDKLIF. The genes are TRDV1 and TRDJ1; 12 bases agree with TRDD3. This CDR3 has 21 residues. Germline values: CDR1 TSWWSYY, CDR2 QGS.

This clone was recorded a few times. TCRdb's listed protein matches a much larger clone and diverges from this DNA's translation at residue 9, likely through a read error; the protein shown comes from the DNA. The genes are TRDV2 and TRDJ1; maybe TRDD3 (5 bases). CDR3 size: 15 residues. CDR1 and CDR2 (germline): GEAIGNYY, EKD. The V gene lost 6 bases and the J gene lost 0 bases, with 16 bases spanning the gap. CDR3 amino acids: CACYPLGTHTDKLIF. The CDR3 DNA reads TGTGCCTGTTATCCCTTGGGGACGCACACCGATAAACTCATCTTT.

This clone was found a few times. The protein that TCRdb holds for this DNA derives from a much larger clone and differs from the translated DNA at residue 2, which likely indicates a read error; the protein shown here is translated from the DNA. This rearrangement joins TRDV1 to TRDJ1; 9 bases fit TRDD2. This CDR3 spans 21 amino acids. The germline V gene encodes CDR1 TSWWSYY and CDR2 QGS. The CDR3, as DNA: TGTTCTCTTGGGGAACAACTGTTACCTTCCTACTGGGGTTTTAGGGGCGATAAACTCATCTTT. Its protein product is CSLGEQLLPSYWGFRGDKLIF.